The present T cell receptor beta chain was sequenced within a study of CD8+ T cells in alopecia areata. Treatment indicated: oral pan-JAK inhibitor, 5-10 mg twice daily. It was from PBMCs that CD4+ and CD8+ T cells were sorted. RNA extraction was followed by reverse transcription into cDNA, which acted as the sequencing template. TCRdb's copy holds only in-frame clones and misses some; the assay was immunoSEQ multiplex PCR. The sample carries 110,000 to 150,000 clones, about 86% recorded once. In its sample, this clone was seen a few times. Sequencing was performed on CD8+ T cells sorted from blood, taken at week 4, from a patient treated with tofacitinib. This TCR derives from a human donor with alopecia areata.

The CDR3 loop reads CASSPLYGGGPLDEQFF. The CDR3 region has the DNA TGCGCCAGCAGCCCTTTATATGGGGGAGGGCCTTTGGATGAGCAGTTCTTC. The chain combines TRBV5-1 with TRBJ2-1; TRBD2 aligns across 7 bases. CDR3 size: 17 residues. V shed 4 bases and J 8 bases; nucleotides not matched to a gene: 18. CDR1 SGHRS and CDR2 YFSETQ come from the germline V gene. The entire variable domain, with the rest obtained from reference TRBV5-1 and TRBJ2-1, is as follows: KAGVTQTPRYLIKTRGQQVTLSCSPISGHRSVSWYQQTPGQGLQFLFEYFSETQRNKGNFPGRFSGRQFSNSRSEMNVSTLELGDSALYLCASSPLYGGGPLDEQFFGPGTRLTVL.